What follows are 10 T cell receptor beta chains derived from one specimen sequenced in a study of cytomegalovirus exposure and HLA in healthy donors. Both 60 Vbeta primers and 13 Jbeta primers went into the PCR. Sequencing was performed with immunoSEQ multiplex PCR; in TCRdb, only in-frame clones are kept and a portion is missing. The repertoire includes about 100,000 clones, approximately 72% of them detected once, and 13% to 15% sits in the top ten. Sequencing was carried out using PBMCs. Receptors were obtained from a male donor in good health and CMV-seropositive.

V is TRBV5-4 and J is TRBJ2-5, with TRBD1 as a possible D gene (5 bases). The germline CDR1 and CDR2 sequences are SGHNT and YYREEE (reference sequence). This CDR3 is 14 amino acids long. Trimming removed 0 bases at V and 3 bases at J, with 9 bases between. The CDR3 sequence: CASSLAIGEETQYF. DNA for the CDR3: TGTGCCAGCAGCTTGGCCATAGGGGAAGAGACCCAGTACTTC.

This rearrangement joins TRBV15 to TRBJ1-4; D might be TRBD1 (6 bases). Germline V CDR1 and CDR2: LNHNV, YYDKDF (reference sequence). V lost 0 bases and J lost 14, with 13 bases in between. This CDR3 contains 13 residues. The CDR3: CATSRDPGGRLFF. CDR3 in DNA: TGTGCCACCAGCAGAGACCCGGGGGGGCGCCTGTTTTTT.

The chain combines TRBV4-3 with TRBJ2-2, with D tentatively TRBD2 (5 bases). CDR3 length equals 15 residues. V dropped 4 bases and J dropped 5 bases, with 14 bases sitting between them. Germline V CDR1 and CDR2: LGHNA, YSLEER. The CDR3 loop is CASSRQLGSTGELFF. The DNA of the CDR3 is TGCGCCAGCAGCCGCCAGCTTGGGAGTACCGGGGAGCTGTTTTTT.

The chain uses TRBV5-1 and TRBJ2-3, with TRBD2 matching over 9 bases. V lost 0 bases to trimming and J lost 0 bases; unmatched junction nucleotides: 11. The V gene's germline CDR1 is SGHRS and CDR2 YFSETQ. This CDR3 has 19 amino acids. Here the CDR3 reads CASSLVAGSGGFSTDTQYF. The CDR3 DNA reads as TGCGCCAGCAGCTTGGTAGCCGGGAGCGGGGGGTTTAGCACAGATACGCAGTATTTT.

This chain joins TRBV7-9 and TRBJ2-7, with 7 bases identical to TRBD2. The germline CDR1 and CDR2 sequences are SEHNR and FQNEAQ (reference sequence). The V gene end was trimmed by 3 bases and the J gene end by 0 bases; junction bases not matched to a gene: 5. The CDR3 spans 15 residues. The CDR3 coding sequence is TGTGCCAGCAGCTTTGCCGGGGGGAGCTCCTACGAGCAGTACTTC. Translating gives CASSFAGGSSYEQYF.

This clone was counted a few times. This chain connects TRBV30 to TRBJ1-6; D may be TRBD1 (5 bases). With 4 bases removed from V and 0 bases from J, the gap between germline ends came to 13 bases. The CDR3 is made up of 16 amino acids. The germline V gene has CDR1 GTSNPN and CDR2 SVGIG (reference sequence). CDR3 protein: CAWKGLSSSYNSPLHF. As DNA, the CDR3 is TGTGCCTGGAAGGGGTTATCGAGCTCCTATAATTCACCCCTCCACTTT.

The chain employs TRBV27 and TRBJ2-2; no clear D. This CDR3 spans 14 amino acids. V lost 3 bases and J lost 5, with 10 bases in between. Germline CDR1 and CDR2: MNHEY and SMNVEV (reference sequence). The CDR3 sequence: CASSFRRLTGELFF. CDR3 bases: TGTGCCAGCAGTTTCCGTCGACTTACCGGGGAGCTGTTTTTT.

Only a few counts were recorded for this clone. The chain couples TRBV7-9 to TRBJ2-7, with 11 bases lining up with TRBD1. The germline CDR1 and CDR2 sequences are SEHNR and FQNEAQ (reference sequence). V shed 4 bases, J shed 1 base, and the junction held 9 bases outside the gene matches. The CDR3 consists of 17 residues. CDR3 region: CASSSQSGTGGSYEQYF. The CDR3 region has the DNA TGTGCCAGCAGCTCCCAGTCCGGGACAGGGGGATCCTACGAGCAGTACTTC.

The genes are TRBV29-1 and TRBJ2-2; perhaps TRBD2 as D (5 bases). V was pared by 2 bases and J by 7 bases, with 11 bases between. The length of the CDR3 is 13 residues. Germline lookup yields CDR1 SQVTM and CDR2 ANQGSEA. Written as DNA, the CDR3 is TGCAGCGTTGAATACGGGGATCTCGGGGAGCTGTTTTTT. Translated: CSVEYGDLGELFF.

In this sample, this clone turned up a few times. This chain links TRBV2 with TRBJ2-7, with D tentatively TRBD2 (6 bases). The CDR3 runs to 16 residues. Trimming removed 5 bases at V and 2 bases at J, with 19 bases between. CDR1 is SNHLY, CDR2 FYNNEI, per germline. This CDR3 is CASSRAGIGEAYEQYF. DNA for the CDR3: TGTGCCAGCAGTCGGGCTGGGATTGGGGAGGCCTACGAGCAGTACTTC.